Following are 17 T cell receptor beta chains from one sample sequenced in a study of shared clonotypes between healthy human individuals. Only CD45RO-negative cells positively selected for CCR7 counted as naive CD8 cells, so terminally differentiated effector memory CD45RA+ cells were excluded. Profiled with immunoSEQ multiplex PCR; TCRdb holds only in-frame clones, not every one. The table has hundreds of thousands of clones, around 95% seen once. The specimen was naive CD8+ T cells sorted from blood. The receptors come from a woman in her 30s in good health.

The CDR3 loop is CASSQGQGNSYEQYF. CDR3 nucleotide sequence: TGCGCCAGCAGCCAGGGACAGGGGAATTCCTACGAGCAGTACTTC. The chain links TRBV4-1 to TRBJ2-5, with 10 nucleotides matching TRBD1. With the DNA end fitting TRBJ2-7 better, the J assignment may be wrong. Looked up from germline, CDR1 is MGHRA and CDR2 is YSYEKL. The CDR3 is made up of 15 amino acids.

Only one count was recorded for this clone. The gene calls are TRBV2 and TRBJ1-3; D gene ambiguous. This CDR3 comprises 14 residues. Germline V gives CDR1 SNHLY, CDR2 FYNNEI. V shed 7 bases and J shed 0 bases, with 10 bases lying between them. The CDR3 DNA is TGTGCCAGCAAGACCACCGACTCTGGAAACACCATATATTTT. Protein: CASKTTDSGNTIYF.

In this sample, this clone turned up once. The rearrangement joins TRBV19 to TRBJ2-5; D uncertain. V shed 3 bases and J shed 5 bases, with 16 bases lying between them. Looked up from germline, CDR1 is LNHDA and CDR2 is SQIVND (reference sequence). This CDR3 contains 15 residues. CDR3 coding DNA: TGTGCCAGTAGTATCTTTGGACCAGGAATCGAGACCCAGTACTTC. This translates into CASSIFGPGIETQYF.

The genes are TRBV19 and TRBJ1-5; maybe TRBD1 (5 bases). V shed 5 bases and J shed 5 bases, with 16 bases lying between them. The germline V gene has CDR1 LNHDA and CDR2 SQIVND (reference sequence). CDR3 length equals 15 residues. The CDR3 loop reads CASSLWGTRDQPQHF. The CDR3, as DNA: TGTGCCAGTAGTCTATGGGGGACGAGGGATCAGCCCCAGCATTTT.

This chain uses TRBV10-1 with TRBJ1-1; D is possibly TRBD1 (5 bases). This CDR3 has 14 residues. V was clipped by 0 bases and J by 11 bases, with 16 bases between them. The V gene's germline CDR1 is WNHNN and CDR2 SYGVQD (reference sequence). The CDR3 nucleotides are TGCGCCAGCAGTGAGTCTGTCGGGGCCGGGGAGGCTTTCTTT. Amino acids: CASSESVGAGEAFF.

The chain combines TRBV7-9 with TRBJ1-4; possibly TRBD1 for D (6 bases). CDR3 size: 12 residues. V dropped 5 bases and J dropped 13 bases, with 14 bases sitting between them. Germline values: CDR1 SEHNR, CDR2 FQNEAQ (reference sequence). The CDR3 loop is CASSVQGGGLFF. As DNA, the CDR3 is TGTGCCAGCAGCGTGCAAGGGGGGGGACTGTTTTTT.

A few counts support this clone. This chain's CDR3 is CASSVMGSNTEAFF. In DNA, the CDR3 is TGTGCCAGCAGCGTGATGGGATCTAACACTGAAGCTTTCTTT. The chain joins TRBV9 to TRBJ1-1; D is uncertain. Germline CDR1 SGDLS, CDR2 YYNGEE. CDR3 size: 14 residues. Trimming cost V 2 bases and J 2 bases, with 10 bases left between them.

The chain has TRBV5-4 and TRBJ2-7; D is unclear. The CDR3 consists of 12 residues. Trimming left V 4 bases short and J 0 bases short, with 5 bases between. Germline loops: CDR1 SGHNT, CDR2 YYREEE (reference sequence). CDR3 in DNA: TGTGCCAGCAGCGGATTCTCCTACGAGCAGTACTTC. Encoded protein: CASSGFSYEQYF.

This clone is a singleton in its sample. The V and J genes are TRBV15 and TRBJ2-3; 7 positions agree with TRBD1. The CDR3 consists of 14 residues. CDR1 and CDR2 (germline): LNHNV, YYDKDF (reference sequence). The trim removed 3 bases at V and 3 bases at J, leaving 3 bases unmatched. In DNA, the CDR3 is TGTGCCACCAGCAGTCACAGGGGTACAGATACGCAGTATTTT. Translating gives CATSSHRGTDTQYF.

This chain joins TRBV5-6 and TRBJ2-6; 12 nucleotides match TRBD1. The CDR3 runs 19 residues. The germline CDR1 and CDR2 sequences are SGHDT and YYEEEE. Trimming at V came to 4 bases and at J to 4 bases, leaving 12 bases not matched to a gene. The CDR3 protein is CASSGQGQGAPPGANVLTF. DNA for the CDR3: TGTGCCAGCAGCGGACAGGGACAGGGGGCGCCCCCGGGGGCCAACGTCCTGACTTTC.

The CDR3 here is CASSLQDSEKLFF. CDR3 coding DNA: TGTGCCAGCAGCTTGCAGGACAGCGAAAAACTGTTTTTT. This chain joins TRBV9 and TRBJ1-4, with a weak D call TRBD1 (6 bases). Trimming cost V 4 bases and J 8 bases, with 12 bases left between them. Germline assignment: CDR1 SGDLS and CDR2 YYNGEE. The CDR3 contains 13 residues.

The V call is TRBV28, the J call TRBJ2-3; 9 nucleotides agree with TRBD2. V lost 6 bases to trimming and J lost 11 bases; unmatched junction nucleotides: 12. The CDR3 covers 14 residues. Germline V gene lookup returns CDR1 MDHEN and CDR2 SYDVKM. CDR3 sequence reads: CASSPISASGVQYF. CDR3 DNA sequence: TGTGCCAGCAGCCCGATATCGGCTAGCGGGGTGCAGTATTTT.

The genes are TRBV19 and TRBJ2-7; 9 nucleotides match TRBD1. The ends lost 3 bases at V and 4 bases at J; junction bases unmatched: 7. This CDR3 is 15 amino acids long. Germline CDR1 LNHDA, CDR2 SQIVND (reference sequence). This chain's CDR3 is CASSIPGQGWYEQYF. CDR3 nucleotide sequence: TGTGCCAGTAGTATCCCGGGACAGGGTTGGTACGAGCAGTACTTC.

The CDR3: CASSPPWAQETQYF. Written as DNA, the CDR3 is TGTGCCAGCAGTCCACCTTGGGCACAAGAGACCCAGTACTTC. V usage is TRBV28 and J usage is TRBJ2-5; D is undetermined. Between the trimmed V and J ends, which lost 5 bases and 2 bases, there was a span of 12 bases. The CDR3 is 14 residues long. CDR1 and CDR2 (germline): MDHEN, SYDVKM.

The chain couples TRBV19 to TRBJ1-5; possibly TRBD1 for D (5 bases). The CDR3 runs to 13 residues. The germline gives CDR1 LNHDA, CDR2 SQIVND (reference sequence). Trimming removed 8 bases from V and 3 bases from J, with 11 bases in between. CDR3: CASLGTLNQPQHF. The CDR3 coding sequence is TGTGCCAGTCTTGGGACTCTCAATCAGCCCCAGCATTTT.

This clone came up once. The rearrangement links TRBV5-4 to TRBJ2-1; no clear D. The CDR3 sequence is 11 residues long. Germline assignment: CDR1 SGHNT and CDR2 YYREEE (reference sequence). V lost 1 base, J lost 8 bases, and 4 bases lay in between. CDR3 sequence (DNA): TGTGCCAGCAGCTTGACCCATGAGCAGTTCTTC. Translation gives CASSLTHEQFF.

The rearrangement links TRBV5-4 to TRBJ2-2; TRBD1 matches 9 bases. This CDR3 comprises 17 residues. The germline V gene encodes CDR1 SGHNT and CDR2 YYREEE (reference sequence). Trimming removed 4 bases from V and 6 bases from J; junction bases left unmatched: 13. The DNA for the CDR3 is TGTGCCAGCAGCCGGAAAGGACAGGGGAAATTCTCCGGGGAGCTGTTTTTT. As protein: CASSRKGQGKFSGELFF.